These T cell receptor beta chains were read from a single sample in a study of T-cell memory formation after mild COVID-19. TCRdb used MiXCR to reprocess the 5' RACE reads, holding one entry per CDR3 protein. The sample comprises around 510,000 distinct CDR3 sequences, approximately 21% of which are singletons, and approximately 8.4% rests with the top ten. Sequencing was done on a sample of PBMCs or a T cell subset sorted from them (not recorded which). Receptor source: an adult woman who had mild COVID-19 (a few samples of this study predate the infection). Cell type and time point are not known. Both conserved end residues are part of each CDR3.

>TRBV7-2|TRBJ2-5|13
CASSLQGTGTQYF
>TRBV30|TRBJ2-2|11
CAWSDTGELFF
>TRBV11-2|TRBJ2-1|16
CASRGLAGITYNEQFF
>TRBV29-1|TRBJ2-1|15
CSANPSGPRGAEQFF
>TRBV7-6|TRBJ1-2|14
CASSLAQGALSYTF
>TRBV5-1|TRBJ2-7|14
CASSLGGHSYEQYF
>TRBV29-1|TRBJ1-1|15
CSARPNDRGYTEAFF
>TRBV20-1|TRBJ1-6|13
CSAREGVGGTLHF
>TRBV6-2/TRBV6-3|TRBJ1-2|14
CASSHGGRLYGYTF
>TRBV7-8|TRBJ1-5|12
CASSLANQPQHF
>TRBV3-1|TRBJ2-7|13
CASSPRVRNEQYF
>TRBV7-9|TRBJ2-3|15
CASSSIVRGTDTQYF
>TRBV4-1|TRBJ2-5|14
CASSLSGREETQYF
>TRBV20-1|TRBJ1-2|13
CSARDHLNYGYTF